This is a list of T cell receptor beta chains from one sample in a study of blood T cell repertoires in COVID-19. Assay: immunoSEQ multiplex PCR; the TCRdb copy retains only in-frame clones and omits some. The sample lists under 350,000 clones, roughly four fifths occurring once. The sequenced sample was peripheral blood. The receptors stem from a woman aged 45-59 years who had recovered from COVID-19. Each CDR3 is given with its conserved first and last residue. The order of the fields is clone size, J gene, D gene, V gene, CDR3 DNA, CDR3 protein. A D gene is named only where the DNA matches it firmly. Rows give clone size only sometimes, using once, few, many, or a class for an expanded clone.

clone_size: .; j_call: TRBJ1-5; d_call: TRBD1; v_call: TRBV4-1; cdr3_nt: TGCGCCAGCAGCCAAGATTTTCGGCAGGGGGAGATTTGGCCCCAGCATTTT; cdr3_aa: CASSQDFRQGEIWPQHF
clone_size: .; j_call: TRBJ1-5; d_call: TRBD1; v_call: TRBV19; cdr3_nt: TGTGCCAGTAGTATGAGACAGGGGGCTCCTTCGGGCAATCAGCCCCAGCATTTT; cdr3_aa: CASSMRQGAPSGNQPQHF
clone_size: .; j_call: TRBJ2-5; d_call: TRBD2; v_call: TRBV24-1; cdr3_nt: TGTGCCACCAGTGATTTTGGACTAGGCGAAGAGACCCAGTACTTC; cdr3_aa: CATSDFGLGEETQYF
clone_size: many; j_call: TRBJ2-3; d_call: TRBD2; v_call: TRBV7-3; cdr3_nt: TGTGCCAGCAGCTCCTCTTTAGCGGGGGGGCCAGGGGATACGCAGTATTTT; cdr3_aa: CASSSSLAGGPGDTQYF
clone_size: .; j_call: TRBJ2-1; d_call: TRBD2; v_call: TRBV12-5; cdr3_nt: TGTGCTAGTGGTTTTATAGTGCCGGGACTAGCGGGACATGGAATAGTAGATGAGCAGTTCTTC; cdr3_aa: CASGFIVPGLAGHGIVDEQFF
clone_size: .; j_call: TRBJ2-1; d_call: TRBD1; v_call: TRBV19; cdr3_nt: TGTGCCAGTAGCAGCCGGGACAGGGCCTCCAATGAGCAGTTCTTC; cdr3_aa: CASSSRDRASNEQFF
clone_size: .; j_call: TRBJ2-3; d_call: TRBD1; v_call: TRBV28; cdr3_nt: TGTGCCAGCAGTCGGACAGGGGGCGCCTCAGATACGCAGTATTTT; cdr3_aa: CASSRTGGASDTQYF
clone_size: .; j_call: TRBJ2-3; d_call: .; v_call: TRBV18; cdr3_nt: TGTGCCAGCTCACCCCCGAGCCGAAGCACAGATACGCAGTATTTT; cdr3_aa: CASSPPSRSTDTQYF
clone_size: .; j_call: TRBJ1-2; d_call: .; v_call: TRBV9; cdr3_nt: TGTGCCAGCAGCGTAGAGAGGACATTCTATGGCTACACCTTC; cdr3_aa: CASSVERTFYGYTF
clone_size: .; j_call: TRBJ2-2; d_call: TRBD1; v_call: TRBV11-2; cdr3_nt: TGTGCCAGCAGCCAGGGGGACAGGGGAATCCGGGAGCTGTTTTTT; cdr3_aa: CASSQGDRGIRELFF
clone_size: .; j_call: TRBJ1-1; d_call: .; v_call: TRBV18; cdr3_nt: TGTGCCAGCTGGGGACTTAGGAACACTGAAGCTTTCTTT; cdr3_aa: CASWGLRNTEAFF
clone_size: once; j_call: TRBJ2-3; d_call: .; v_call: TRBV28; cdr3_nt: TGTGCCAGCAGTTTCGGAGGGAGTGCAGATACGCAGTATTTT; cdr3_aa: CASSFGGSADTQYF
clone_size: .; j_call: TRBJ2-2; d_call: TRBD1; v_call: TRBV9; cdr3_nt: TGTGCCAGCAGCGGCGGACAGGGAGGCACCGGGGAGCTGTTTTTT; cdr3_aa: CASSGGQGGTGELFF
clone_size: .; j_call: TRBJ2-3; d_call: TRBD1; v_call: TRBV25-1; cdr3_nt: TGTGCCAGCAGTGAATACCCGGGACAGGGTAGCACAGATACGCAGTATTTT; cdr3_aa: CASSEYPGQGSTDTQYF
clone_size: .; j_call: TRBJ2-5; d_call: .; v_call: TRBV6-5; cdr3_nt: TGTGCCAGCAGCCCCCCCCTGAAGCAGACCCAGTACTTC; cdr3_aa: CASSPPLKQTQYF
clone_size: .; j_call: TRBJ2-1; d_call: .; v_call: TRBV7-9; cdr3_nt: TGTGCCAGCAGCTTATCGACTATTTCGTCCAATGAGCAGTTCTTC; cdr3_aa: CASSLSTISSNEQFF
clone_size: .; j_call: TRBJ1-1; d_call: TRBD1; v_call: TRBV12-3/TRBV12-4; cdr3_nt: TGTGCCAGCAGCAGGGACAGGGGTTTTGCTTTCTTT; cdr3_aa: CASSRDRGFAFF
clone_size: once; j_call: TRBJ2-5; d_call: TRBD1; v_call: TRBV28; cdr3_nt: TGTGCCAGCAGTTCTAAGGGACAGGGGGGTCCAGAGACCCAGTACTTC; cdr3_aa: CASSSKGQGGPETQYF
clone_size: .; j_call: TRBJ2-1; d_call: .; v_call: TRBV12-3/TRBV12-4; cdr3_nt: TGTGCCAGCAGTAGCTTTTACAATGAGCAGTTCTTC; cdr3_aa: CASSSFYNEQFF
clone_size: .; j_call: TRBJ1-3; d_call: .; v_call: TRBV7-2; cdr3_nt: TGTGCCAGCAGCTTAGAAGGGAGGACTGGAAACACCATATATTTT; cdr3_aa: CASSLEGRTGNTIYF
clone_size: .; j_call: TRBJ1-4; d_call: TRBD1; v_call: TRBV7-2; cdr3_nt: TGTGCCAGCAGCTCACAGGGGATACGGAATGAAAAACTGTTTTTT; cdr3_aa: CASSSQGIRNEKLFF
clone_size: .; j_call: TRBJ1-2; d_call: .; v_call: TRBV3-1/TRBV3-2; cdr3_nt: TGTGCCAGCAGCCCGGCCTGGTTGGAGTCTGGCTACACCTTC; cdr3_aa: CASSPAWLESGYTF
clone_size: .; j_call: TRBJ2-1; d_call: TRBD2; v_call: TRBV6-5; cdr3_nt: TGTGCCAGCAGTTACTCACCCAGCGGGGGGGCCAGTGAGCAGTTCTTC; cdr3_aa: CASSYSPSGGASEQFF
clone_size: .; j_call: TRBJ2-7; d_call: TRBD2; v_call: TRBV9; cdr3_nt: TGTGCCAGCAGCGTCGGTAGCGGGGGGTACTCCTACGAGCAGTACTTC; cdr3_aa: CASSVGSGGYSYEQYF
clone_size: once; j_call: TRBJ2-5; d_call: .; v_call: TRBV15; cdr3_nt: TGTGCCACCCACGGAGCGAACGAAGAGACCCAGTACTTC; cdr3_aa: CATHGANEETQYF
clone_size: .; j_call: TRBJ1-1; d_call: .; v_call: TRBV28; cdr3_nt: TGTGCCAGCAGTCTTGACAGGAAGGGGGAAGCTTTCTTT; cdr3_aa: CASSLDRKGEAFF
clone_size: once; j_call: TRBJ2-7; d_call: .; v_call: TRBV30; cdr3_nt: TGTGCCTGGAAGGGCGGGTGGGGACACAATTATTACGAGCAGTACTTC; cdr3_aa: CAWKGGWGHNYYEQYF
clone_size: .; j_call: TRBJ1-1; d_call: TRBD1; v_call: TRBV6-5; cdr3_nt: TGTGCCAGCAGTAGGAACAGGGGGCTGGTCACTGAAGCTTTCTTT; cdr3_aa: CASSRNRGLVTEAFF
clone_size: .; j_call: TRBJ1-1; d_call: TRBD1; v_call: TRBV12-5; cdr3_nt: TGTGCTAGTGGTTTGTGGACAGGGGGACCGAGGACTGAAGCTTTCTTT; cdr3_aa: CASGLWTGGPRTEAFF
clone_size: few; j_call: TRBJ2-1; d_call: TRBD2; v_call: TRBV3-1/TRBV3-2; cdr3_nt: TGTGCCAGCAGCACCGGGACTAGCGGGGGGGATGAGCAGTTCTTC; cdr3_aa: CASSTGTSGGDEQFF
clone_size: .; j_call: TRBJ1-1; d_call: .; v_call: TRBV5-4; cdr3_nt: TGTGCCAGCAAGATCGCGGGAAGCGGTGAAGCTTTCTTT; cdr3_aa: CASKIAGSGEAFF
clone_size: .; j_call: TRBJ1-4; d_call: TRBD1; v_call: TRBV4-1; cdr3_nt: TGCGCCAGCAGACAGGGGGAGACTAATGAAAAACTGTTTTTT; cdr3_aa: CASRQGETNEKLFF
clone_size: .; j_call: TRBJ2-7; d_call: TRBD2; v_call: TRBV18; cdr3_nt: TGTGCCAGCTCACCACCCGGGGCTAGCGGGAGGAAATCCTACGAGCAGTACTTC; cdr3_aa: CASSPPGASGRKSYEQYF
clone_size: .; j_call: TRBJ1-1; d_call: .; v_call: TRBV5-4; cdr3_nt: TGTGCCAGCAGCTTGAATAGGAACACTGAAGCTTTCTTT; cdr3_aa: CASSLNRNTEAFF
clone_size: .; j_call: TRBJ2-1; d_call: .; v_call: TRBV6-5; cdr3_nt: TGTGCCAGCAGTTCGGGGGTCAATGAGCAGTTCTTC; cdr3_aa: CASSSGVNEQFF
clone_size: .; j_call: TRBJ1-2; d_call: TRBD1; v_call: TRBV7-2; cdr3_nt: TGTGCCAGCAGCTTAGACAGGGGGCGGGATGGCTACACCTTC; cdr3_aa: CASSLDRGRDGYTF
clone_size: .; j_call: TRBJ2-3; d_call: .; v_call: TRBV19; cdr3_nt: TGTGCCAGTAGTATAATATCCAGGACAGATACGCAGTATTTT; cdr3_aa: CASSIISRTDTQYF
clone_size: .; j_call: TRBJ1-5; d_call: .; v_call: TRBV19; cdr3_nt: TGTGCCAGTAGTATATCCCGGGGAGGGCAGCCCCAGCATTTT; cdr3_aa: CASSISRGGQPQHF
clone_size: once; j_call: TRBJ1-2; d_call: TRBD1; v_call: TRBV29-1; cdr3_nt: TGCAGCGGACTGGACAGGGCGAACTATGGCTACACCTTC; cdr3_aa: CSGLDRANYGYTF
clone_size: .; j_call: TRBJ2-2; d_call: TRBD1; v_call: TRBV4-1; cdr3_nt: TGCGCCAGCAGCCAAGCCCCCGGGACAGGGGCCTCCGGGGAGCTGTTTTTT; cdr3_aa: CASSQAPGTGASGELFF
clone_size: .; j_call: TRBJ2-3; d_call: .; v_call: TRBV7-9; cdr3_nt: TGTGCCAGCAGCTGGAGGGTGTCTAGCACAGATACGCAGTATTTT; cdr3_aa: CASSWRVSSTDTQYF
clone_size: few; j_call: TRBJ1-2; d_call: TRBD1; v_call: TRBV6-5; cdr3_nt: TGTGCCAGCAAGGGGGCCGATGGCTACACCTTC; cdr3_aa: CASKGADGYTF
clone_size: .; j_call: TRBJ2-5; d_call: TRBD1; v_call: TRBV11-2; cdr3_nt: TGTGCCAGCAGCTCGACAGGACAGGGACCGGCCCAGTACTTC; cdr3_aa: CASSSTGQGPAQYF
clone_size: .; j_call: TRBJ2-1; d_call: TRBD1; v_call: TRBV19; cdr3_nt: TGTGCCAGTAGTATCCCGGGACAGGGTAGAAATGAGCAGTTCTTC; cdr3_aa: CASSIPGQGRNEQFF
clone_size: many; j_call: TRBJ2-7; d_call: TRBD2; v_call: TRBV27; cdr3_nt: TGTGCCAGCAGTTTTCGAGCGGGGATTTACGAGCAGTACTTC; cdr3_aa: CASSFRAGIYEQYF
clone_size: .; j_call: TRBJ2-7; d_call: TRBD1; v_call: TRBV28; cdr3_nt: TGTGCCAGCACCATCGGACAGGGAACGAGGGAGCAGTACTTC; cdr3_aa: CASTIGQGTREQYF
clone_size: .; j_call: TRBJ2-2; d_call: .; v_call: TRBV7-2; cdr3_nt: TGTGCCAGCAGATTCCGCCGGGATTCACCCGGGGTGCTGTTTTTT; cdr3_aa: CASRFRRDSPGVLFF
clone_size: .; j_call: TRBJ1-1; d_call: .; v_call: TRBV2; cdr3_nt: TGTGCCAGCAGTGCACTTTCGGGAGGATACACTGAAGCTTTCTTT; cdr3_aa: CASSALSGGYTEAFF
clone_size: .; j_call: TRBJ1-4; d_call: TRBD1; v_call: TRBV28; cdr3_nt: TGTGCCAGCAGTGATGGACAGGGAGGAAAACTGTTTTTT; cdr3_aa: CASSDGQGGKLFF
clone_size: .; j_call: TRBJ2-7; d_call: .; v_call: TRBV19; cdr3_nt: TGTGCCAGTAGTGCCCGCGGGGCGGCAGCTCCCTACGAGCAGTACTTC; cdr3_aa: CASSARGAAAPYEQYF